Listed below are T cell receptor beta chains from one sample, sequenced in a study of post-analysis software for immune sequencing data. TCRdb called the PCR reads again in MiXCR, with one record for every CDR3 protein. The table shows 750,000 to 950,000 distinct CDR3 sequences, with 40% to 55% occurring only once. The sequenced material came from blood. The receptors were gathered from a girl aged 10-17 years with multiple sclerosis. Both conserved end residues are trimmed from each CDR3.

v_call: TRBV29-1
j_call: TRBJ2-7
cdr3_aa: SVETFETDSYEQY

v_call: TRBV5-6
j_call: TRBJ1-2
cdr3_aa: ASYGLGANGGYT

v_call: TRBV18
j_call: TRBJ2-7
cdr3_aa: ASSPGTSGGYEQY

v_call: TRBV5-1
j_call: TRBJ2-3
cdr3_aa: ASSSDIGLAGPRQGPDTQY

v_call: TRBV20-1
j_call: TRBJ2-3
cdr3_aa: SATPLAGFLGGDTQY

v_call: TRBV6-5
j_call: -
cdr3_aa: ASRTSGPSYEQY

v_call: TRBV5-1
j_call: TRBJ2-1
cdr3_aa: ASSLWAQGNNEQF

v_call: TRBV29-1
j_call: TRBJ1-2
cdr3_aa: STPSRGSTNYGYT

v_call: TRBV25-1
j_call: TRBJ2-4
cdr3_aa: ASSSTGWGAKNIQY

v_call: TRBV5-1
j_call: TRBJ2-7
cdr3_aa: ASSLAGTYGSSYEQY

v_call: TRBV6-1
j_call: -
cdr3_aa: ASSPAPSWREAYEQY

v_call: TRBV12-3/TRBV12-4
j_call: TRBJ2-7
cdr3_aa: ASSLGPTENEQY

v_call: TRBV10-3
j_call: TRBJ2-1
cdr3_aa: AISESDGSGTEQF

v_call: TRBV20-1
j_call: TRBJ2-7
cdr3_aa: SARAHGSTYEQY

v_call: TRBV5-6
j_call: TRBJ2-1
cdr3_aa: ATHSGARGSYNEQF

v_call: TRBV12-3/TRBV12-4
j_call: TRBJ1-2
cdr3_aa: ASRGRENYGYT

v_call: TRBV20-1
j_call: TRBJ2-6
cdr3_aa: SAGQAGANVLT

v_call: TRBV6-1
j_call: TRBJ2-1
cdr3_aa: ASSTTSGSVSYNEQF

v_call: TRBV29-1
j_call: TRBJ2-1
cdr3_aa: SVEGTSGSTDNEQF

v_call: TRBV7-6
j_call: TRBJ2-3
cdr3_aa: ASSLGTSGMRTDTQY

v_call: TRBV6-5
j_call: -
cdr3_aa: ASSFGVRSYEQY

v_call: TRBV7-9
j_call: TRBJ2-1
cdr3_aa: ASSPLAPIEQF

v_call: TRBV20-1
j_call: TRBJ2-7
cdr3_aa: SVAEGSSYEQY